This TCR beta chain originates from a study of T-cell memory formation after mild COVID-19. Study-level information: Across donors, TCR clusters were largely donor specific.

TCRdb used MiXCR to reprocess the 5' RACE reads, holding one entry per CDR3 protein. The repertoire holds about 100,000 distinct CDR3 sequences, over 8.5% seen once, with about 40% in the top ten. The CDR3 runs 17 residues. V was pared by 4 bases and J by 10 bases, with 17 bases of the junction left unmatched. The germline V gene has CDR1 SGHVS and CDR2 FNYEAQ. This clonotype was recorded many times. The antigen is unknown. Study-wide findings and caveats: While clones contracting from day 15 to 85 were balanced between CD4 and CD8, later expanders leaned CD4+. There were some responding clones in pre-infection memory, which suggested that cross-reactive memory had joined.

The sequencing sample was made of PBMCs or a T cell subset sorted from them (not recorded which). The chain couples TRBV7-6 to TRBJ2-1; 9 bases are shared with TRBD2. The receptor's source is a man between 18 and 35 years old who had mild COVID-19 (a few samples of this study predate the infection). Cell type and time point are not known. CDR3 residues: CASSSKPGGGALREQFF. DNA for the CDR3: TGTGCCAGCAGCTCAAAGCCGGGCGGGGGGGCTCTACGGGAGCAGTTCTTC. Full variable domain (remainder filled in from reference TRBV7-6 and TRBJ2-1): GAGVSQSPRYKVTKRGQDVALRCDPISGHVSLYWYRQALGQGPEFLTYFNYEAQQDKSGLPNDRFSAERPEGSISTLTIQRTEQRDSAMYRCASSSKPGGGALREQFFGPGTRLTVL.